The 14 T cell receptor beta chains given below trace back to one sample, sequenced in a study of PD-1 blockade in classical Hodgkin lymphoma. Clones were sequenced by immunoSEQ multiplex PCR, and TCRdb holds only the in-frame ones, with some missing. The sample gives more than 90,000 clones, roughly 79% of which show up once; 16% is in the top ten. Each patient experienced a relapse that followed autologous stem cell transplantation, and brentuximab vedotin exposure varied. This specimen was peripheral blood mononuclear cells (PBMCs), taken before the second cycle of nivolumab. All receptors derive from a human donor with classical Hodgkin lymphoma.

This chain links TRBV6-1 with TRBJ1-1, with D hard to call. The CDR3 consists of 13 residues. The V and J ends lost 3 bases and 1 base respectively, with 6 bases between them. Germline V CDR1 and CDR2: MNHNS, SASEGT. The CDR3 protein is CASSEIRNTEAFF. Here the CDR3 DNA reads TGTGCCAGCAGTGAGATAAGGAACACTGAAGCTTTCTTT.

This rearrangement joins TRBV7-9 to TRBJ2-7, with 9 positions matching TRBD2. The CDR3 runs to 17 residues. J lost 5 bases, V lost 4 bases, and 15 bases had no gene match. The germline gives CDR1 SEHNR, CDR2 FQNEAQ (reference sequence). CDR3 nucleotide sequence: TGTGCCAGCAGCTCACCGCTTGGGGGTAGCGGGAGCCACGAGCAGTACTTC. Translating it yields CASSSPLGGSGSHEQYF.

The chain uses TRBV5-6 and TRBJ2-7; 10 bases are shared with TRBD1. CDR1 is SGHDT, CDR2 YYEEEE, per germline. V was clipped by 3 bases and J by 3 bases; unmatched bases: 15. CDR3 length: 18 residues. The CDR3 coding sequence is TGTGCCAGCAGCTCCGGGACAGGGGTTTCTCCCTACTACTACGAGCAGTACTTC. Its translation is CASSSGTGVSPYYYEQYF.

This clone has a handful of counts. The chain is built from TRBV10-3 and TRBJ2-7, with 7 bases fitting TRBD2. The CDR3 consists of 13 residues. CDR1 is ENHRY and CDR2 is SYGVKD in the germline V gene. The trim removed 5 bases at V and 5 bases at J, leaving 6 bases unmatched. CDR3 in amino acids: CAISMRGSHEQYF. Here the CDR3 DNA reads TGTGCCATCAGTATGCGGGGGAGCCACGAGCAGTACTTC.

The rearrangement uses TRBV7-8 and TRBJ1-2, with D uncertain. Germline lookup yields CDR1 SGHVS and CDR2 FQNEAQ. The CDR3 length is 15 residues. Trimming removed 1 base at V and 8 bases at J, with 17 bases between. CDR3 loop: CASSLGVRPQWGYTF. Here the CDR3 DNA reads TGTGCCAGCAGCTTAGGCGTTCGGCCCCAATGGGGCTACACCTTC.

The V gene is TRBV10-3, the J gene TRBJ2-3, with a possible D match to TRBD2 (5 bases). Trimming removed 5 bases at V and 1 base at J, with 25 bases between. Germline-derived CDR1 and CDR2 are ENHRY and SYGVKD. This CDR3 has 19 residues. The CDR3 protein is CAISYLGLASLRGTDTQYF. The CDR3 nucleotides are TGTGCCATCAGTTACCTTGGGCTAGCAAGCCTCCGGGGCACAGATACGCAGTATTTT.

The chain has TRBV27 and TRBJ2-1, with 10 bases aligning to TRBD2. The CDR3 is 18 amino acids. After removal of 0 bases from V and 5 bases from J, the junction contained 10 bases not matched to a gene. Germline V CDR1 and CDR2: MNHEY, SMNVEV (reference sequence). The CDR3 bases are TGTGCCAGCAGTTTATCACCTAGCGGGAGAGTAATTCACAATGAGCAGTTCTTC. Its protein product is CASSLSPSGRVIHNEQFF.

This clone was picked up a small number of times. This chain connects TRBV9 to TRBJ1-1; D is unclear. Germline assignment: CDR1 SGDLS and CDR2 YYNGEE. The CDR3 is 14 amino acids. V gave up 4 bases and J gave up 2 bases, with 12 bases separating them. CDR3 residues: CASSPRGLNTEAFF. The CDR3, as DNA: TGTGCCAGCAGCCCTCGAGGTCTCAACACTGAAGCTTTCTTT. Supplemented by reference TRBV9 and TRBJ1-1, the full variable domain reads DSGVTQTPKHLITATGQRVTLRCSPRSGDLSVYWYQQSLDQGLQFLIQYYNGEERAKGNILERFSAQQFPDLHSELNLSSLELGDSALYFCASSPRGLNTEAFFGQGTRLTVV.

CDR3 protein: CATGARGNSWETQYF. CDR3 DNA sequence: TGTGCCACAGGGGCGAGGGGGAATTCGTGGGAGACCCAGTACTTC. This chain links TRBV21-1 with TRBJ2-5; TRBD1, as called in the table, went unchecked against the DNA. TRBV21-1 is given as a pseudogene. There are 15 residues in the CDR3.

This clone was observed a handful of times. This sequence joins TRBV28 and TRBJ1-5; D is possibly TRBD1 (6 bases). The germline V gene encodes CDR1 MDHEN and CDR2 SYDVKM. Trimming took off 5 bases at V and 0 bases at J, with 17 bases between the two ends. CDR3 size: 17 residues. CDR3: CASSEQGRGYSNQPQHF. The CDR3 region has the DNA TGTGCCAGCAGTGAACAGGGTCGGGGTTATAGCAATCAGCCCCAGCATTTT.

The CDR3, as DNA: TGTGCCAGCAGCTTGAGCGGTCGGGGCCTTAGTCACTACGAGCAGTACTTC. Protein sequence: CASSLSGRGLSHYEQYF. This rearrangement joins TRBV5-6 to TRBJ2-7; D is perhaps TRBD1 or TRBD2 (5 bases each). This CDR3 contains 17 residues. Germline CDR1 SGHDT, CDR2 YYEEEE. With 1 base removed from V and 3 bases from J, the gap between germline ends came to 20 bases.

The V gene is TRBV10-1, the J gene TRBJ1-1, with D possibly matching TRBD1 (6 bases). Between the trimmed V and J ends, which lost 4 bases and 3 bases, there was a span of 15 bases. Germline CDR1 reads WNHNN; CDR2 reads SYGVQD (reference sequence). The CDR3 is made up of 15 amino acids. This chain's CDR3 is CASSAGGFMDTEAFF. CDR3 coding DNA: TGCGCCAGCAGTGCGGGGGGCTTTATGGACACTGAAGCTTTCTTT.

The chain joins TRBV10-3 to TRBJ2-1; 15 bases line up with TRBD2. The V gene's germline CDR1 is ENHRY and CDR2 SYGVKD. CDR3 length equals 16 residues. Trimming cost V 7 bases and J 5 bases; bases outside gene matches: 6. The CDR3 reads CAIKRTSGGGNNEQFF. CDR3 nucleotide sequence: TGTGCCATCAAACGGACTAGCGGGGGGGGAAACAATGAGCAGTTCTTC.

V gene TRBV7-3 combines with J gene TRBJ2-1; 7 bases match TRBD2. The V and J ends lost 5 bases and 2 bases, in that order; junction bases with no gene match: 6. Germline V gene data show CDR1 as SGHTA and CDR2 as FQGTGA. This CDR3 contains 15 residues. The CDR3 loop is CASSLQREAYNEQFF. DNA for the CDR3: TGTGCCAGCAGCCTCCAGCGGGAAGCCTACAATGAGCAGTTCTTC.